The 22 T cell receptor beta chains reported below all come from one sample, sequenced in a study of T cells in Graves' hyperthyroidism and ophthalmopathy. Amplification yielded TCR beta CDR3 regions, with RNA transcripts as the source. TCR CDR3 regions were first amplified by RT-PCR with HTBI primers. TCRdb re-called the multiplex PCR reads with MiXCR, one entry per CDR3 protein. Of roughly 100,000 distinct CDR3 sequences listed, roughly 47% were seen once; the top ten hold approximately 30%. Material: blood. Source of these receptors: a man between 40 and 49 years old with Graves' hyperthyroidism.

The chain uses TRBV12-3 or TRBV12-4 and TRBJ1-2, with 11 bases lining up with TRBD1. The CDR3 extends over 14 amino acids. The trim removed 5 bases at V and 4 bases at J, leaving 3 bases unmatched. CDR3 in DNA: TGTGCCAGCAGTGGGACAGGGGGGAGCTATGGCTACACCTTC. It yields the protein CASSGTGGSYGYTF.

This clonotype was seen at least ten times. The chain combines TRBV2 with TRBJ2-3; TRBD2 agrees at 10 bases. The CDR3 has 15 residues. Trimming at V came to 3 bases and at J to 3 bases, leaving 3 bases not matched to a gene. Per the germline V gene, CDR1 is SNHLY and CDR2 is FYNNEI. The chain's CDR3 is CASSDGSGRTDTQYF. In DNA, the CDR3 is TGTGCCAGCAGTGATGGTAGCGGGAGGACAGATACGCAGTATTTT.

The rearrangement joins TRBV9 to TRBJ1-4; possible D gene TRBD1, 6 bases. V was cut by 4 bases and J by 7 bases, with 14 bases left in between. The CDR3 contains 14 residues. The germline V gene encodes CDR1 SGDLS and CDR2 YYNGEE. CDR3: CASSLGGVSEKLFF. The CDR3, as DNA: TGTGCCAGCAGCCTAGGGGGAGTCAGTGAAAAACTGTTTTTT.

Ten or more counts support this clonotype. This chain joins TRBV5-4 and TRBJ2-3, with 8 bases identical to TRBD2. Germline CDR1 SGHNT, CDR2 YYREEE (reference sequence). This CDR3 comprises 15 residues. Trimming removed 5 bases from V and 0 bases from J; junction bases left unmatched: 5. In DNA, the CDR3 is TGTGCCAGCAGTCCGGGGGGGGCCAGCACAGATACGCAGTATTTT. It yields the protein CASSPGGASTDTQYF.

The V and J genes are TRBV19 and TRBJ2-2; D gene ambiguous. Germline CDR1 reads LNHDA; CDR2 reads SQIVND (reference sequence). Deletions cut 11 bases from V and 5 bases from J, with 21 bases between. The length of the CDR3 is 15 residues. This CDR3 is CAWSVLAVPTGELFF. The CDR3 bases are TGTGCCTGGAGTGTACTGGCAGTCCCTACCGGGGAGCTGTTTTTT.

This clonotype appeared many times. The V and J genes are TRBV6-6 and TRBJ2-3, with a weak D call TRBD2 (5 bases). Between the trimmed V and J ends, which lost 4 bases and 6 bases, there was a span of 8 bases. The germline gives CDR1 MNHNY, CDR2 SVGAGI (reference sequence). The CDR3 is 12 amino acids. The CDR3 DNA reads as TGTGCCAGCAGTTCAACGGGGGATACGCAGTATTTT. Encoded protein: CASSSTGDTQYF.

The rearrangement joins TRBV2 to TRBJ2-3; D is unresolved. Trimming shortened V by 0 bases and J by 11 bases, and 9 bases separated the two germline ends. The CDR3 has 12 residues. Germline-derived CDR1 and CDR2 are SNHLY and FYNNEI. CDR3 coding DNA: TGTGCCAGCAGTGAAGCGCGGCAGGAGCAGTATTTT. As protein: CASSEARQEQYF. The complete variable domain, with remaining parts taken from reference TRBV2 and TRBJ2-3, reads EPEVTQTPSHQVTQMGQEVILRCVPISNHLYFYWYRQILGQKVEFLVSFYNNEISEKSEIFDDQFSVERPDGSNFTLKIRSTKLEDSAMYFCASSEARQEQYFGPGTRLTVL.

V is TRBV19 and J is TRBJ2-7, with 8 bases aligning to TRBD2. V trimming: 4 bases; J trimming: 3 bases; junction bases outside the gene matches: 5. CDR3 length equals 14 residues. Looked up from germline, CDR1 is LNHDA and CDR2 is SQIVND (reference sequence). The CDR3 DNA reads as TGTGCCAGTAGTAAGGAGCGGGGGTTCTACGAGCAGTACTTC. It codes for CASSKERGFYEQYF.

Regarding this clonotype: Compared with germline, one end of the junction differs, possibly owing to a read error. DNA for the CDR3: TGTGCCAGCAGTTCCGCCTGTAGCGGGACGCTCTACGAGCAGCACTTC. Protein sequence: CASSSACSGTLYEQHF. The V gene is TRBV5-5, the J gene TRBJ2-7; the match to TRBD2 covers 8 bases. CDR3 length equals 16 residues. Germline assignment: CDR1 SGHKS and CDR2 YYEKEE (reference sequence).

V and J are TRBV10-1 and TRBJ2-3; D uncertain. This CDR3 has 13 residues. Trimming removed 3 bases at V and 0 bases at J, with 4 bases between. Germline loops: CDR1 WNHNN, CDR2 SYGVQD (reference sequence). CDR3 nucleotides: TGCGCCAGCAGTGATTATAGCACAGATACGCAGTATTTT. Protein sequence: CASSDYSTDTQYF.

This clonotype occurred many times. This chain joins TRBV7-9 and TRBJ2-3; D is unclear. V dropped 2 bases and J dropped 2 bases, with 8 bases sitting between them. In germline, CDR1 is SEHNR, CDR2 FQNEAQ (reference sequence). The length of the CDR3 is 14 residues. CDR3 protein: CASSLSEPTDTQYF. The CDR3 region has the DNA TGTGCCAGCAGCTTAAGCGAGCCCACAGATACGCAGTATTTT.

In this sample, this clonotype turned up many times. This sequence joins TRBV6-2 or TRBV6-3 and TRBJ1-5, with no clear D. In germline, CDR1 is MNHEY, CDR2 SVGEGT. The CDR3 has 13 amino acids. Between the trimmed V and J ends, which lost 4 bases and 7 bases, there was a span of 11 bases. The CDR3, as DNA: TGTGCCAGCAGTTTTTTCGTCAGGCAGCCCCAGCATTTT. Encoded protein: CASSFFVRQPQHF.

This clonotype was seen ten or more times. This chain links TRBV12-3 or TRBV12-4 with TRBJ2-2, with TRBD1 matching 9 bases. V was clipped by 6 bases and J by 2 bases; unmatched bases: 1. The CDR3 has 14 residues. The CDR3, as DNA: TGTGCCAGCAGGGGACAGGGTAACACCGGGGAGCTGTTTTTT. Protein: CASRGQGNTGELFF.

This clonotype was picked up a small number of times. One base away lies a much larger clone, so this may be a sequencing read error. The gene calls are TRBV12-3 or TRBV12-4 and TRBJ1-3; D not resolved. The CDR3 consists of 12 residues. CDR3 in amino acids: CASSHSGNTRYF. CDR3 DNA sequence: TGTGCCAGCAGCCACTCTGGAAACACCAGATATTTT.

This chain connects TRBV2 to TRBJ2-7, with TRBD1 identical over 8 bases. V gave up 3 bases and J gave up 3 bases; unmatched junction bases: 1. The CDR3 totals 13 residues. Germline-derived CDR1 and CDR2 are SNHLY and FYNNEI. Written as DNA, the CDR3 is TGTGCCAGCAGTGACGGACAGGGCTACGAGCAGTACTTC. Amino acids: CASSDGQGYEQYF.

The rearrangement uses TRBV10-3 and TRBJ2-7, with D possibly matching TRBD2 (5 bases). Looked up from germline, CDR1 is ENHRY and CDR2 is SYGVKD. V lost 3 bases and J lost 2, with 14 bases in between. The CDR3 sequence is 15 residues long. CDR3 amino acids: CAISDRLAGTYEQYF. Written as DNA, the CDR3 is TGTGCCATCAGTGATCGTCTAGCAGGAACCTACGAGCAGTACTTC.

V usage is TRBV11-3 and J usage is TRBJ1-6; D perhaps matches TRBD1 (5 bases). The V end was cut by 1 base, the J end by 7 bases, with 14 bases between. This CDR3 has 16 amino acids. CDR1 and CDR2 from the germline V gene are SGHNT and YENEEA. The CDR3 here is CASSLAGTAGNSPLHF. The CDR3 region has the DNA TGTGCCAGCAGCTTAGCGGGGACGGCAGGGAATTCACCCCTCCACTTT.

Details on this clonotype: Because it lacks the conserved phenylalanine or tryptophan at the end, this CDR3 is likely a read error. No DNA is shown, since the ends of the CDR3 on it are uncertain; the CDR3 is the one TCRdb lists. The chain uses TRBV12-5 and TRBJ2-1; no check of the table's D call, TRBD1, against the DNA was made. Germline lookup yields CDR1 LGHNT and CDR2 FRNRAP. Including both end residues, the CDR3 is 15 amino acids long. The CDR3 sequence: CASGPRQGHTGELFV.

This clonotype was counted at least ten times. CDR3 coding DNA: TGCAGTGCTAGAGCGCCTTCCTACAATGAGCAGTTCTTC. It specifies CSARAPSYNEQFF. The chain is built from TRBV20-1 and TRBJ2-1; D unresolved. This CDR3 contains 13 residues. The V gene's germline CDR1 is DFQATT and CDR2 SNEGSKA (reference sequence). Trimming stripped 1 base from V and 1 base from J, with 5 bases between.

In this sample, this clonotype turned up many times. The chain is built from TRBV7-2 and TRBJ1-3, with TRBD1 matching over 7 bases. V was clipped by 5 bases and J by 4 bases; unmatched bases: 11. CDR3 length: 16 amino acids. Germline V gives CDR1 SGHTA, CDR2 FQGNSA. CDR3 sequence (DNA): TGTGCCAGCAGCCCCTCAGGGGGTCCCGCCGGAAACACCATATATTTT. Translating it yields CASSPSGGPAGNTIYF.

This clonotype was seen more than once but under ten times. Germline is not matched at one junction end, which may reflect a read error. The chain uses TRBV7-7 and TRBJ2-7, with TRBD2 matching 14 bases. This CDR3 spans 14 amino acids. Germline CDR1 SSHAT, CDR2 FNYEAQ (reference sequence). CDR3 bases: TGTGCTAGCAGCGGGACTAGCGGGAGCTACGAGCAGTACTTC. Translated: CASSGTSGSYEQYF.

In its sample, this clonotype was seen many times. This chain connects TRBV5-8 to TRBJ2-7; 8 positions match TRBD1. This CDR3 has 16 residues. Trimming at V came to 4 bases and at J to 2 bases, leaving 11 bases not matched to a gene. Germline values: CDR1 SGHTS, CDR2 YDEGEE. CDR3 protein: CASSQDTGTGTYEQYF. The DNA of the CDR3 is TGTGCCAGCAGCCAAGACACCGGGACAGGAACCTACGAGCAGTACTTC.